The next 25 T cell receptor beta chains were all read from a single sample in a study of CD8+ T cells in alopecia areata. Following extraction, RNA underwent reverse transcription to cDNA, which served as the sequencing template. Some clones are missing from TCRdb's copy, which holds only in-frame ones; the method was immunoSEQ multiplex PCR. This table has fewer than 150,000 clones, 65% to 90% appearing once. Indicated treatment: oral pan-JAK inhibitor, 5-10 mg twice daily. This sample comprised CD8+ T cells sorted from blood, obtained at week 4, from a patient treated with tofacitinib. The receptor set was obtained from a human donor with alopecia areata.

This chain connects TRBV27 to TRBJ2-5; D is possibly TRBD1 or TRBD2 (5 bases each). Looked up from germline, CDR1 is MNHEY and CDR2 is SMNVEV (reference sequence). Trimming removed 6 bases from V and 4 bases from J, with 12 bases in between. The CDR3 has 13 residues. The CDR3 sequence: CASSRRDGETQYF. The CDR3, as DNA: TGTGCCAGCAGCCGTAGGGACGGAGAGACCCAGTACTTC.

CDR3 in amino acids: CASSLESYEQYF. CDR3 bases: TGTGCCAGCAGCTTGGAGAGCTACGAGCAGTACTTC. This chain uses TRBV5-5 with TRBJ2-7; D gene ambiguous. Germline loops: CDR1 SGHKS, CDR2 YYEKEE (reference sequence). The ends were cut back, 0 bases at V and 3 bases at J, with 4 bases in the middle. The CDR3 length is 12 residues.

The J gene is TRBJ1-2, the V gene TRBV4-1, with TRBD1 matching over 7 bases. Germline values: CDR1 MGHRA, CDR2 YSYEKL. V lost 1 base and J lost 8; bases outside the gene matches: 10. The length of the CDR3 is 15 residues. This CDR3 is CASSQVGQPLGGYTF. The CDR3 nucleotides are TGCGCCAGCAGCCAAGTGGGACAGCCGCTCGGAGGCTACACCTTC.

J is TRBJ1-4 and V is TRBV6-5; TRBD1 agrees at 8 bases. The ends lost 2 bases at V and 7 bases at J; junction bases unmatched: 3. Per the germline V gene, CDR1 is MNHEY and CDR2 is SVGAGI. The CDR3 is 14 residues long. CDR3 amino acids: CASSYQQGGEKLFF. CDR3 DNA: TGTGCCAGCAGTTACCAACAGGGGGGTGAAAAACTGTTTTTT.

The chain carries TRBV4-1 and TRBJ1-1; D may be TRBD1 (5 bases). This CDR3 spans 14 amino acids. In germline, CDR1 is MGHRA, CDR2 YSYEKL. The ends were cut back, 1 base at V and 1 base at J, with 7 bases in the middle. The CDR3 bases are TGCGCCAGCAGCCAAGGGGGACGGAACACTGAAGCTTTCTTT. Protein sequence: CASSQGGRNTEAFF.

The CDR3 loop is CASRLGGYDTEAFF. The CDR3 DNA is TGTGCCAGCAGATTAGGAGGGTATGACACTGAAGCTTTCTTT. The chain joins TRBV6-1 to TRBJ1-1; D gene ambiguous. The length of the CDR3 is 14 residues. With 6 bases removed from V and 3 bases from J, the gap between germline ends came to 14 bases. In germline, CDR1 is MNHNS, CDR2 SASEGT.

The chain links TRBV7-9 to TRBJ1-1, with unresolved D. The CDR3 length is 17 residues. Germline loops: CDR1 SEHNR, CDR2 FQNEAQ (reference sequence). V shed 6 bases and J shed 3 bases, with 23 bases lying between them. The CDR3 nucleotides are TGTGCCAGCAGTTTGACACCCCAACAAAGGACTTACACTGAAGCTTTCTTT. Protein product: CASSLTPQQRTYTEAFF.

V usage is TRBV30 and J usage is TRBJ2-7; tentatively, D is TRBD2 (6 bases). Germline CDR1 and CDR2: GTSNPN and SVGIG (reference sequence). Trimming removed 4 bases at V and 2 bases at J, with 15 bases between. CDR3 length equals 14 residues. The CDR3 is CAWNVGGPAYEQYF. Here the CDR3 DNA reads TGTGCCTGGAACGTGGGGGGTCCGGCCTACGAGCAGTACTTC. The full variable domain, completed using reference TRBV30 and TRBJ2-7, is SQTIHQWPATLVQPVGSPLSLECTVEGTSNPNLYWYRQAAGRGLQLLFYSVGIGQISSEVPQNLSASRPQDRQFILSSKKLLLSDSGFYLCAWNVGGPAYEQYFGPGTRLTVT.

V usage is TRBV7-9 and J usage is TRBJ1-2; 7 nucleotides line up with TRBD1. Germline V gene sequence: CDR1 SEHNR, CDR2 FQNEAQ (reference sequence). The CDR3 is 15 residues long. V trimming: 5 bases; J trimming: 2 bases; junction bases outside the gene matches: 8. The chain's CDR3 is CASSTRQGMNYGYTF. Written as DNA, the CDR3 is TGTGCCAGCAGCACCCGACAGGGAATGAACTATGGCTACACCTTC.

The gene calls are TRBV29-1 and TRBJ2-2, with D tentatively TRBD1 (6 bases). This CDR3 has 14 amino acids. The V and J ends lost 3 bases and 6 bases respectively, with 14 bases between them. CDR1 and CDR2 (germline): SQVTM, ANQGSEA. In nucleotides, the CDR3 is TGCAGCGTTGATGTCGGGACAACCGCCGGGGAGCTGTTTTTT. It codes for CSVDVGTTAGELFF.

This clone was observed a handful of times. This rearrangement joins TRBV7-9 to TRBJ2-3; no definite D call. V shed 5 bases and J shed 2 bases, with 5 bases lying between them. This CDR3 is built from 12 residues. Germline assignment: CDR1 SEHNR and CDR2 FQNEAQ (reference sequence). This CDR3 is CASSAHTDTQYF. CDR3 DNA: TGTGCCAGCAGCGCCCACACAGATACGCAGTATTTT.

The rearrangement links TRBV27 to TRBJ1-5, with 9 bases fitting TRBD1. The CDR3 sequence is 15 residues long. The V and J ends lost 3 bases and 7 bases, in that order; junction bases with no gene match: 7. Germline V lookup: CDR1 MNHEY, CDR2 SMNVEV (reference sequence). CDR3 nucleotides: TGTGCCAGCAGTTTGGGACAGGGCCTGGGGCAGCCCCAGCATTTT. Translated: CASSLGQGLGQPQHF.

The chain has TRBV10-2 and TRBJ2-2; no clear D. The CDR3 totals 12 residues. Germline CDR1 WSHSY, CDR2 SAAADI. V lost 8 bases and J 1 base, leaving 5 bases between the germline ends. The DNA of the CDR3 is TGCGCCAGCTCAGTGAACACCGGGGAGCTGTTTTTT. Translated, it gives CASSVNTGELFF.

The chain links TRBV4-1 to TRBJ1-6; D is undetermined. Trimming took 1 base from V and 6 from J, leaving 4 bases between them. This CDR3 has 13 residues. Germline assignment: CDR1 MGHRA and CDR2 YSYEKL. The CDR3 bases are TGCGCCAGCAGCCAAGCTTCTAATTCACCCCTCCACTTT. Translation gives CASSQASNSPLHF.

The chain combines TRBV4-1 with TRBJ2-2, with 11 bases fitting TRBD1. The CDR3 spans 15 residues. Germline V gene sequence: CDR1 MGHRA, CDR2 YSYEKL. The V and J ends lost 5 bases and 7 bases, in that order; junction bases with no gene match: 6. CDR3 amino acids: CASSVGTGGIGELFF. CDR3 DNA sequence: TGCGCCAGCAGCGTCGGGACAGGGGGGATCGGGGAGCTGTTTTTT.

This chain connects TRBV7-9 to TRBJ2-5; no clear D gene. The better agreement between TRBJ2-7 and the DNA end casts doubt on the J call. CDR1 is SEHNR, CDR2 FQNEAQ, per germline (reference sequence). The CDR3 totals 11 residues. CDR3 region: CASSLGVEQYF. CDR3 DNA: TGTGCCAGCAGCTTAGGGGTCGAGCAGTACTTC.

This clone was observed once. Other DNA sequences of this sample code for an identical CDR3. The chain employs TRBV7-2 and TRBJ2-5; possibly TRBD1 for D (7 bases). CDR1 SGHTA and CDR2 FQGNSA come from the germline V gene. The V gene lost 5 bases and the J gene lost 5 bases, with 21 bases spanning the gap. The CDR3 consists of 16 residues. CDR3 amino acids: CASSHSSQGTQETQYF. CDR3 DNA: TGTGCCAGCAGCCACTCATCACAGGGGACTCAGGAGACCCAGTACTTC.

The rearrangement uses TRBV7-9 and TRBJ2-3; no definite D call. V lost 5 bases and J 9 bases, leaving 15 bases between the germline ends. Germline values: CDR1 SEHNR, CDR2 FQNEAQ (reference sequence). The CDR3 has 13 amino acids. Here the CDR3 DNA reads TGTGCCAGCAGCCAGACCCCCGGTGACACGCAGTATTTT. Translation gives CASSQTPGDTQYF.

This clone was seen only a few times. V gene TRBV13 combines with J gene TRBJ2-5; TRBD1 or TRBD2 may be the D gene (5 bases each). V was cut by 5 bases and J by 5 bases, with 18 bases left in between. Germline lookup yields CDR1 PRHDT and CDR2 FYEKMQ (reference sequence). The CDR3 contains 15 residues. The DNA for the CDR3 is TGTGCCAGCAGCCTCGGGGACCTACCGCCCGAGACCCAGTACTTC. Translating it yields CASSLGDLPPETQYF.

With regard to this clone: The sample holds other DNA sequences that translate to the same CDR3. The J gene is TRBJ2-1, the V gene TRBV19, with 12 bases identical to TRBD2. The germline CDR1 and CDR2 sequences are LNHDA and SQIVND (reference sequence). The CDR3 runs to 15 residues. Germline trimming cut 8 bases from V and 4 bases from J; bases unmatched to any gene: 6. The chain's CDR3 is CASSPSGGAYNEQFF. The CDR3 nucleotides read TGTGCCAGTTCTCCTAGCGGGGGGGCATACAATGAGCAGTTCTTC.

The genes are TRBV29-1 and TRBJ2-1; 9 bases agree with TRBD1. Unmatched junction bases numbered 11, after V lost 7 bases and J lost 7 bases. The CDR3 extends over 14 amino acids. Germline V gives CDR1 SQVTM, CDR2 ANQGSEA. CDR3 bases: TGCAGCGCTCCCACCGGGACAGGGAGTAATGAGCAGTTCTTC. Its translation is CSAPTGTGSNEQFF.

A word on this clone: In the same sample, other DNA sequences code for this CDR3. The chain carries TRBV5-1 and TRBJ1-5, with 11 positions matching TRBD1. Germline-derived CDR1 and CDR2 are SGHRS and YFSETQ. The CDR3 runs to 15 residues. With 2 bases clipped from V and 4 bases from J, the junction kept 2 bases outside the gene matches. The CDR3: CASSFGTGGNQPQHF. In nucleotides, the CDR3 is TGCGCCAGCAGCTTCGGGACAGGGGGAAATCAGCCCCAGCATTTT.

V usage is TRBV19 and J usage is TRBJ1-2; 8 bases map to TRBD1. Germline-derived CDR1 and CDR2 are LNHDA and SQIVND (reference sequence). V lost 6 bases to trimming and J lost 8 bases; unmatched junction nucleotides: 5. The CDR3 has 12 amino acids. CDR3 sequence (DNA): TGTGCCAGTAGCTGGACAGGGACCGGCTACACCTTC. Amino acids: CASSWTGTGYTF. Combining the CDR3 with reference TRBV19 and TRBJ1-2 gives the whole variable domain DGGITQSPKYLFRKEGQNVTLSCEQNLNHDAMYWYRQDPGQGLRLIYYSQIVNDFQKGDIAEGYSVSREKKESFPLTVTSAQKNPTAFYLCASSWTGTGYTFGSGTRLTVV.

The rearrangement joins TRBV29-1 to TRBJ2-3, with D possibly TRBD2 on 5 matching bases. Germline CDR1 SQVTM, CDR2 ANQGSEA. The CDR3 length is 12 residues. V was shortened by 8 bases and J by 7 bases, with 16 bases between the two germline ends. The CDR3 reads CSLGSGTNTQYF. The CDR3 region has the DNA TGCAGCCTAGGGAGTGGTACGAATACGCAGTATTTT.

The V and J genes are TRBV6-6 and TRBJ2-5; TRBD1 is a possible D gene (7 bases). Trimming removed 8 bases from V and 5 bases from J, with 24 bases in between. Germline V gene lookup returns CDR1 MNHNY and CDR2 SVGAGI (reference sequence). The CDR3 runs 16 residues. The chain's CDR3 is CASAGGPNAQGETQYF. CDR3 nucleotides: TGTGCCAGCGCAGGGGGGCCTAACGCCCAGGGGGAGACCCAGTACTTC.